The next 13 T cell receptor beta chains were all read from a single sample in a study of cytomegalovirus exposure and HLA in healthy donors. The PCR ran on 60 Vbeta and 13 Jbeta primers. Produced via immunoSEQ multiplex PCR; TCRdb's table is partial and in-frame only. The sample lists more than 150,000 clones, about 80% occurring once. The sample was PBMCs. These receptors originate from a woman between 50 and 59 years old in good health and CMV-seropositive.

The chain employs TRBV7-3 and TRBJ1-6; D is ambiguous. Between the trimmed V and J ends, which lost 8 bases and 0 bases, there was a span of 11 bases. Looked up from germline, CDR1 is SGHTA and CDR2 is FQGTGA. The length of the CDR3 is 15 residues. The CDR3 DNA is TGTGCCAGCGCCGAAGGGAGCTCCTATAATTCACCCCTCCACTTT. Protein: CASAEGSSYNSPLHF.

The chain is built from TRBV11-2 and TRBJ2-1; 7 nucleotides match TRBD1. Per germline, CDR1 SGHAT and CDR2 FQNNGV. J lost 4 bases, V lost 3 bases, and 6 bases had no gene match. This CDR3 has 15 amino acids. This chain's CDR3 is CASSLGTAYYNEQFF. The CDR3 DNA reads as TGTGCCAGCAGCTTGGGGACAGCGTATTACAATGAGCAGTTCTTC.

CDR3 in amino acids: CASSLPLTGELFF. DNA for the CDR3: TGTGCCAGCAGTCTCCCCCTTACCGGGGAGCTGTTTTTT. The chain is built from TRBV28 and TRBJ2-2; D call uncertain. The CDR3 runs to 13 residues. Trimming took off 5 bases at V and 5 bases at J, with 9 bases between the two ends. Per germline, CDR1 MDHEN and CDR2 SYDVKM.

The V call is TRBV5-6, the J call TRBJ2-2; D possibly corresponds to TRBD1 (6 bases). CDR3 length: 15 residues. CDR1 and CDR2 (germline): SGHDT, YYEEEE. Trimming took off 4 bases at V and 6 bases at J, with 16 bases between the two ends. This CDR3 is CASSATTGRAGELFF. The CDR3 region has the DNA TGTGCCAGCAGCGCGACTACAGGGAGAGCCGGGGAGCTGTTTTTT.

This clone was seen only a few times. This chain links TRBV4-2 with TRBJ2-5, with 12 bases that match TRBD2. J gave up 4 bases and V 0 bases, and 6 bases lay outside the gene matches. The germline CDR1 and CDR2 sequences are LGHNA and YNFKEQ. The CDR3 runs to 17 residues. CDR3 loop: CASSQDETSGGVETQYF. In DNA, the CDR3 is TGTGCCAGCAGCCAAGATGAGACTAGCGGGGGAGTAGAGACCCAGTACTTC.

This rearrangement joins TRBV6-5 to TRBJ1-5, with D perhaps matching TRBD1 (6 bases). Germline lookup yields CDR1 MNHEY and CDR2 SVGAGI. Trimming pared 11 bases from V and 3 bases from J, leaving 17 bases between. The CDR3 has 14 residues. CDR3 sequence reads: CASDPGGHNQPQHF. The CDR3 region has the DNA TGTGCCTCCGACCCGGGGGGCCACAATCAGCCCCAGCATTTT.

The V gene is TRBV5-1, the J gene TRBJ2-7; TRBD1 matches 7 bases. The CDR3 covers 16 residues. Germline lookup yields CDR1 SGHRS and CDR2 YFSETQ. The junction had 10 bases not matched to a gene; V was cut back by 4 bases and J by 0 bases. CDR3 DNA sequence: TGCGCCAGCAGCCTTGAGGGACAGCCTCTCTCCTACGAGCAGTACTTC. Translation gives CASSLEGQPLSYEQYF.

The chain carries TRBV11-3 and TRBJ2-2, with D tentatively TRBD1 (5 bases). The CDR3 loop spans 14 amino acids. The germline V and J ends were trimmed by 6 bases and 4 bases, with 12 bases remaining between them. Germline-derived CDR1 and CDR2 are SGHNT and YENEEA. The CDR3 DNA is TGTGCCAGCAGGAGTCAGGGCGGCACCGGGGAGCTGTTTTTT. Translating gives CASRSQGGTGELFF.

The chain joins TRBV9 to TRBJ1-1, with 9 bases matching TRBD1. Germline V gene sequence: CDR1 SGDLS, CDR2 YYNGEE. The CDR3 contains 15 residues. V was clipped by 4 bases and J by 0 bases; unmatched bases: 4. CDR3 nucleotide sequence: TGTGCCAGCAGCCCCCGGGACAGGGTGAACACTGAAGCTTTCTTT. It specifies CASSPRDRVNTEAFF.

The chain joins TRBV9 to TRBJ1-5; no reliable D call. V lost 5 bases and J 6 bases, leaving 9 bases between the germline ends. There are 12 residues in the CDR3. Per the germline V gene, CDR1 is SGDLS and CDR2 is YYNGEE. CDR3 sequence (DNA): TGTGCCAGCAGTTCCGGAGGTCAGCCCCAGCATTTT. It codes for CASSSGGQPQHF. The complete variable domain, with remaining parts taken from reference TRBV9 and TRBJ1-5, reads DSGVTQTPKHLITATGQRVTLRCSPRSGDLSVYWYQQSLDQGLQFLIQYYNGEERAKGNILERFSAQQFPDLHSELNLSSLELGDSALYFCASSSGGQPQHFGDGTRLSIL.

The chain combines TRBV7-9 with TRBJ1-6; TRBD1 agrees at 7 bases. Germline V CDR1 and CDR2: SEHNR, FQNEAQ (reference sequence). The CDR3 contains 14 residues. With V trimmed by 3 bases and J by 14 bases, 10 bases remained unmatched. CDR3 in amino acids: CASSFYGDRGALHF. DNA of the CDR3: TGTGCCAGCAGCTTCTACGGGGACAGAGGTGCCCTCCACTTT. The entire variable domain, with the rest obtained from reference TRBV7-9 and TRBJ1-6, is as follows: DTGVSQNPRHKITKRGQNVTFRCDPISEHNRLYWYRQTLGQGPEFLTYFQNEAQLEKSRLLSDRFSAERPKGSFSTLEIQRTEQGDSAMYLCASSFYGDRGALHFGNGTRLTVT.

The V call is TRBV7-2, the J call TRBJ2-1, with 8 bases identical to TRBD2. This CDR3 is built from 15 residues. With 5 bases clipped from V and 7 bases from J, the junction kept 10 bases outside the gene matches. Germline V CDR1 and CDR2: SGHTA, FQGNSA. The CDR3 here is CASSPGGGGLNEQFF. The DNA for the CDR3 is TGTGCCAGCAGCCCCGGAGGCGGGGGGCTGAATGAGCAGTTCTTC.

The rearrangement joins TRBV28 to TRBJ2-2; 11 nucleotides match TRBD2. Germline V lookup: CDR1 MDHEN, CDR2 SYDVKM. V was pared by 5 bases and J by 0 bases, with 2 bases of the junction left unmatched. This CDR3 contains 16 residues. CDR3 sequence reads: CASSTSGGANTGELFF. In DNA form, the CDR3 reads TGTGCCAGCAGTACTAGCGGGGGCGCGAACACCGGGGAGCTGTTTTTT.